A selection of T cell receptor beta chains follows, all from one sample in a study of T cell changes during pregnancy in multiple sclerosis. Here immunoSEQ multiplex PCR was the method, and the copy in TCRdb shows in-frame clones only, minus some. The sample shows 25,000 to 35,000 clones, around nine tenths of them seen only once. The sequences come from CD8+ T cells from peripheral blood mononuclear cells, collected in the second trimester of pregnancy. Every receptor here comes from a female donor with multiple sclerosis, enrolled in a pregnancy study. Both conserved end residues are part of each CDR3. D genes are given only for firm matches. Clone sizes are given selectively: once, few, many, or a class where the clone is expanded.

>NA|TRBV6-4|NA|TRBJ2-6
CASSEGVSGANVLTF
TGTGCCAGCAGTGAAGGGGTCTCTGGGGCCAACGTCCTGACTTTC
>NA|TRBV7-6|TRBD2|TRBJ2-7
CASSLDQTSGSDEQYF
TGTGCCAGCAGCTTAGACCAGACTAGCGGGAGCGACGAGCAGTACTTC
>NA|TRBV28|NA|TRBJ1-1
CASRWGGNTEAFF
TGTGCCAGCAGATGGGGAGGGAACACTGAAGCTTTCTTT
>NA|TRBV5-1|NA|TRBJ1-1
CASSAGITEAFF
TGCGCCAGCAGCGCGGGGATCACTGAAGCTTTCTTT
>NA|TRBV10-2|NA|TRBJ2-7
CASSESSPTDEQYF
TGCGCCAGCAGTGAAAGTTCGCCGACTGACGAGCAGTACTTC
>NA|TRBV23-1|TRBD2|TRBJ2-1
CASITVSTSGRDHEQFF
TGCGCCAGCATTACTGTAAGTACTAGCGGGAGAGATCATGAGCAGTTCTTC
>NA|TRBV14|TRBD2|TRBJ2-5
CASSQGLAGGPWWSETQYF
TGTGCCAGCAGCCAGGGACTAGCGGGAGGGCCGTGGTGGTCGGAGACCCAGTACTTC
>NA|TRBV6-5|NA|TRBJ1-2
CASSYREGYYGYTF
TGTGCCAGCAGTTACAGGGAGGGGTACTATGGCTACACCTTC
>NA|TRBV7-2|NA|TRBJ2-7
CASSAGLAYEQYF
TGTGCCAGCAGCGCCGGTCTGGCCTACGAGCAGTACTTC
>NA|TRBV7-6|TRBD2|TRBJ2-7
CASSDGLAGGPSYEQYF
TGTGCCAGCAGCGACGGACTAGCGGGAGGCCCCTCCTACGAGCAGTACTTC
>NA|TRBV27|NA|TRBJ2-1
CASSNTGYNEQFF
TGTGCCAGCAGTAACACAGGCTACAATGAGCAGTTCTTC
>NA|TRBV19|NA|TRBJ2-7
CASSMYWGETYEQYF
TGTGCCAGTAGTATGTATTGGGGAGAGACCTACGAGCAGTACTTC
>NA|TRBV5-1|TRBD1|TRBJ2-3
CASSPLDRVDTQYF
TGCGCCAGCAGCCCCCTGGACAGGGTAGATACGCAGTATTTT
>NA|TRBV11-3|NA|TRBJ1-3
CASSSHPGNTIYF
TGTGCCAGCAGCTCCCATCCTGGAAACACCATATATTTT
>NA|TRBV7-7|TRBD1|TRBJ2-7
CASSLAALGQGYEQYF
TGTGCTAGCAGCTTAGCCGCTTTGGGACAGGGCTACGAGCAGTACTTC
>once|TRBV4-2|TRBD2|TRBJ2-1
CASSQEGSGVYNKQFF
TGTGCCAGCAGCCAAGAGGGTAGCGGGGTTTACAATAAGCAGTTCTTC
>NA|TRBV6-5|NA|TRBJ2-3
CASSYGQGSTDTQYF
TGTGCCAGCAGTTACGGCCAGGGGAGCACAGATACGCAGTATTTT
>once|TRBV7-2|TRBD1|TRBJ2-7
CASTSYRGGEQYF
TGTGCCAGCACCTCCTACAGGGGCGGCGAGCAGTACTTC
>few|TRBV10-3|NA|TRBJ2-7
CAIRDVGEEQYF
TGTGCCATCAGGGACGTGGGAGAAGAGCAGTACTTC
>NA|TRBV5-4|NA|TRBJ2-3
CASSHSGASTDTQYF
TGTGCCAGCAGCCATAGCGGTGCTAGCACAGATACGCAGTATTTT
>once|TRBV19|TRBD2|TRBJ2-1
CASSISTSGSYNEQFF
TGTGCCAGTAGTATTTCCACTAGCGGTTCCTACAATGAGCAGTTCTTC
>NA|TRBV7-9|TRBD1|TRBJ1-1
CASSLAAGTVTEAFF
TGTGCCAGCAGCTTAGCCGCAGGGACAGTGACTGAAGCTTTCTTT
>once|TRBV6-1|TRBD2|TRBJ2-7
CASSDFSGTYEQYF
TGTGCCAGCAGTGACTTTAGCGGGACCTACGAGCAGTACTTC
>NA|TRBV2|NA|TRBJ2-3
CASSEGPSLSTDTQYF
TGTGCCAGCAGTGAAGGGCCTAGCTTAAGCACAGATACGCAGTATTTT
>NA|TRBV7-9|NA|TRBJ2-7
CASSSPEGKGSYEQYF
TGTGCCAGCAGCTCCCCGGAGGGCAAGGGCTCCTACGAGCAGTACTTC
>NA|TRBV28|TRBD2|TRBJ2-3
CASSFDPRTSGSTDTQYF
TGTGCCAGCAGTTTTGATCCTAGGACTAGCGGGAGCACAGATACGCAGTATTTT
>NA|TRBV5-4|TRBD1|TRBJ2-7
CASSLAGTGLNYEQYF
TGTGCCAGCAGCTTGGCCGGGACAGGCCTCAACTACGAGCAGTACTTC
>NA|TRBV7-9|TRBD2|TRBJ2-3
CASSLGPLAGVTDTQYF
TGTGCCAGCAGCTTAGGCCCGCTAGCGGGAGTGACAGATACGCAGTATTTT
>few|TRBV30|TRBD2|TRBJ2-3
CAWSRGGEDTDTQYF
TGTGCCTGGAGTCGGGGGGGCGAGGACACAGATACGCAGTATTTT
>NA|TRBV4-1|TRBD2|TRBJ2-3
CASSQSGRVPDTQYF
TGCGCCAGCAGCCAGAGCGGGAGGGTGCCAGATACGCAGTATTTT
>NA|TRBV5-6|NA|TRBJ1-2
CASSLSALKRYTF
TGTGCCAGCAGCTTGAGCGCCCTTAAACGCTACACCTTC
>NA|TRBV9|TRBD1|TRBJ1-1
CASSAGGGVTEAFF
TGTGCCAGCAGCGCAGGGGGCGGGGTCACTGAAGCTTTCTTT
>few|TRBV7-2|NA|TRBJ1-1
CASTDRREMNTEAFF
TGTGCCAGCACCGATCGCAGGGAAATGAACACTGAAGCTTTCTTT
>NA|TRBV13|TRBD2|TRBJ2-5
CASRTAGGPFQETQYF
TGTGCCAGCAGGACCGCGGGGGGGCCCTTCCAAGAGACCCAGTACTTC
>NA|TRBV7-6|TRBD2|TRBJ2-1
CASSLAYSGDLLIF
TGTGCCAGCAGCTTAGCGTATAGCGGGGACCTTCTGATCTTC
>NA|TRBV4-3|NA|TRBJ2-7
CASSQDPSVRRYPLYEQYF
TGCGCCAGCAGCCAAGATCCCAGCGTGAGACGATATCCCCTCTACGAGCAGTACTTC
>NA|TRBV6-1|NA|TRBJ2-7
CASGWWEAYEQYF
TGTGCCAGCGGCTGGTGGGAGGCCTACGAGCAGTACTTC
>NA|TRBV5-5|NA|TRBJ1-1
CASSFGHSNTEAFF
TGTGCCAGCAGCTTTGGACACTCGAACACTGAAGCTTTCTTT
>NA|TRBV28|TRBD1|TRBJ1-2
CASNTGTGGYGYTF
TGTGCCAGCAATACCGGGACAGGGGGCTATGGCTACACCTTC
>NA|TRBV4-3|NA|TRBJ2-1
CASSQDPVPGEYEQFF
TGCGCCAGCAGCCAAGATCCCGTGCCTGGGGAGTATGAGCAGTTCTTC
>NA|TRBV4-3|TRBD1|TRBJ2-7
CASSSRQGLNYEQYF
TGCGCCAGCAGCTCAAGACAGGGTTTGAACTACGAGCAGTACTTC
>NA|TRBV19|TRBD1|TRBJ2-7
CASSMRGQGASEQYF
TGTGCCAGTAGTATGCGAGGACAGGGGGCGAGTGAGCAGTACTTC
>NA|TRBV10-3|TRBD2|TRBJ2-3
CAISELAGGPADTQYF
TGTGCCATCAGTGAACTAGCGGGAGGGCCGGCAGATACGCAGTATTTT